The 26 T cell receptor beta chains below come from one sample, sequenced in a study of OX40 agonist ivuxolimab in advanced cancers. Clones were sequenced by immunoSEQ multiplex PCR, and TCRdb holds only the in-frame ones, with some missing. The sample contains tens of thousands of clones, over 75% of which appear only once. The sequences come from CD4+ or CD8+ T cells sorted from blood, collected in a trial of the OX40 agonist ivuxolimab. The receptors here all came from an adult with an advanced solid tumor such as melanoma, head and neck, liver or kidney cancer.

CDR3 loop: CASDSLDYGYTF. The CDR3 DNA sequence: TGTGCCAGCGACAGTCTCGACTATGGCTACACCTTC. The V gene is TRBV28, the J gene TRBJ1-2, with D maybe TRBD1 (5 bases). The CDR3 has 12 residues. From germline, CDR1 is MDHEN and CDR2 SYDVKM. Trimming removed 8 bases from V and 3 bases from J, with 10 bases in between.

The chain uses TRBV19 and TRBJ2-3; 9 bases fit TRBD2. The CDR3 totals 18 residues. J gave up 0 bases and V 6 bases, and 13 bases lay outside the gene matches. CDR1 LNHDA and CDR2 SQIVND come from the germline V gene (reference sequence). This CDR3 is CASSQWVSSGASTDTQYF. DNA of the CDR3: TGTGCCAGTAGCCAGTGGGTGTCTAGCGGGGCTAGCACAGATACGCAGTATTTT. Full variable domain (rest looked up from reference TRBV19 and TRBJ2-3): DGGITQSPKYLFRKEGQNVTLSCEQNLNHDAMYWYRQDPGQGLRLIYYSQIVNDFQKGDIAEGYSVSREKKESFPLTVTSAQKNPTAFYLCASSQWVSSGASTDTQYFGPGTRLTVL.

This chain uses TRBV9 with TRBJ2-7; the match to TRBD2 covers 9 bases. V gave up 6 bases and J gave up 4 bases; unmatched junction bases: 8. Germline assignment: CDR1 SGDLS and CDR2 YYNGEE. This CDR3 has 14 residues. CDR3 bases: TGTGCCAGCAAAGAGGCTAGCGGGATTTACGAGCAGTACTTC. Translating it yields CASKEASGIYEQYF.

This chain uses TRBV21-1 with TRBJ2-1. TRBV21-1 is classified as a pseudogene. The CDR3 spans 17 residues. The CDR3 DNA is TGTGCCAGCAGCATTATAAAGGCATGGGGACCTGACAATGAGCAGTTCTTC. Translation gives CASSIIKAWGPDNEQFF.

This clone was seen a single time. The V gene is TRBV18, the J gene TRBJ1-1; TRBD1 matches 8 bases. The trim removed 0 bases at V and 0 bases at J, leaving 9 bases unmatched. This CDR3 comprises 18 residues. CDR1 KGHSH and CDR2 LQKENI come from the germline V gene. CDR3 nucleotides: TGTGCCAGCTCACCACCCGGACAGGGTGGGAGGATGAACACTGAAGCTTTCTTT. It is translated as CASSPPGQGGRMNTEAFF.

The chain has TRBV7-8 and TRBJ2-7; D might be TRBD1 (6 bases). The CDR3 totals 14 residues. V lost 2 bases to trimming and J lost 5 bases, with 13 bases between them. CDR1 is SGHVS, CDR2 FQNEAQ, per germline. The CDR3: CASSLTTGLNEQYF. In DNA, the CDR3 is TGTGCCAGCAGCTTAACCACAGGGCTCAACGAGCAGTACTTC.

The rearrangement links TRBV11-2 to TRBJ2-1; possibly TRBD2 for D (6 bases). The length of the CDR3 is 16 residues. With 1 base removed from V and 4 bases from J, the gap between germline ends came to 14 bases. Germline V lookup: CDR1 SGHAT, CDR2 FQNNGV. CDR3 bases: TGTGCCAGCAGCTTAGCGGAGGGAGCTGAGTACAATGAGCAGTTCTTC. Residues: CASSLAEGAEYNEQFF.

V usage is TRBV6-6 and J usage is TRBJ2-5; 7 nucleotides line up with TRBD1. V was pared by 7 bases and J by 3 bases, with 8 bases of the junction left unmatched. CDR1 MNHNY and CDR2 SVGAGI come from the germline V gene (reference sequence). This CDR3 has 14 residues. For the CDR3, the DNA is TGTGCCAGCAAACGAGGGACAGCAAAAGAGACCCAGTACTTC. Translated, it gives CASKRGTAKETQYF.

V is TRBV7-8 and J is TRBJ2-7; 9 bases are shared with TRBD1. From germline, CDR1 is SGHVS and CDR2 FQNEAQ. This CDR3 has 11 amino acids. The junction had 1 base not matched to a gene; V was cut back by 4 bases and J by 9 bases. The CDR3 coding sequence is TGTGCCAGCAGCTCGACAGGGGGGCAGTACTTC. This encodes CASSSTGGQYF.

The chain recombines TRBV4-1 with TRBJ1-3, with D possibly matching TRBD1 (6 bases). CDR3 length equals 16 residues. Trimming cost V 1 base and J 1 base, with 11 bases left between them. Germline CDR1 and CDR2: MGHRA and YSYEKL. The CDR3, as DNA: TGCGCCAGCAGCCAAGTAGGGGGGCCATCTGGAAACACCATATATTTT. Translating it yields CASSQVGGPSGNTIYF.

The J gene is TRBJ2-1, the V gene TRBV5-1; no reliable D call. CDR1 SGHRS and CDR2 YFSETQ come from the germline V gene. This CDR3 spans 15 amino acids. V dropped 0 bases and J dropped 5 bases, with 12 bases sitting between them. The DNA for the CDR3 is TGCGCCAGCAGCTTGGACTCGAGAACCGACAATGAGCAGTTCTTC. It translates to CASSLDSRTDNEQFF.

The V call is TRBV5-1, the J call TRBJ2-3; 8 bases are shared with TRBD2. This CDR3 comprises 17 residues. V dropped 4 bases and J dropped 1; count of bases not matched to a gene: 11. Germline-derived CDR1 and CDR2 are SGHRS and YFSETQ. The CDR3 loop reads CASSTGLAYGGTDTQYF. The CDR3 nucleotides read TGCGCCAGCAGCACCGGACTAGCTTATGGGGGCACAGATACGCAGTATTTT.

This clone has just one count. CDR3 sequence reads: CAISQGYYGYTF. The CDR3 nucleotides are TGTGCCATCTCACAGGGTTATTATGGCTACACCTTC. This chain joins TRBV10-3 and TRBJ1-2; the D gene is possibly TRBD1 (6 bases). CDR3 length equals 12 residues. V lost 8 bases and J 5 bases, leaving 12 bases between the germline ends. The V gene's germline CDR1 is ENHRY and CDR2 SYGVKD.

The J gene is TRBJ2-7, the V gene TRBV5-5, with 10 bases fitting TRBD1. The CDR3 spans 15 residues. The V gene's germline CDR1 is SGHKS and CDR2 YYEKEE (reference sequence). The V segment lost 0 bases and the J segment 4 bases; nucleotides outside the gene matches: 4. As DNA, the CDR3 is TGTGCCAGCAGCTTGGGCGGGACAGGGGTTTACGAGCAGTACTTC. Its protein product is CASSLGGTGVYEQYF. Full variable domain (remainder filled in from reference TRBV5-5 and TRBJ2-7): DAGVTQSPTHLIKTRGQQVTLRCSPISGHKSVSWYQQVLGQGPQFIFQYYEKEERGRGNFPDRFSARQFPNYSSELNVNALLLGDSALYLCASSLGGTGVYEQYFGPGTRLTVT.

The rearrangement links TRBV29-1 to TRBJ2-7; 7 bases align to TRBD1. Unmatched junction bases numbered 7, after V lost 5 bases and J lost 3 bases. The CDR3 sequence is 13 residues long. Germline CDR1 and CDR2: SQVTM and ANQGSEA. CDR3 amino acids: CSVIGTDNYEQYF. In DNA, the CDR3 is TGCAGCGTTATAGGGACAGACAACTACGAGCAGTACTTC.

This clone came up a few times. The chain's CDR3 is CASPLSSLSEQYF. CDR3 sequence (DNA): TGTGCCTCCCCTCTGTCGAGCCTCTCCGAGCAGTACTTC. V and J are TRBV30 and TRBJ2-7; no clear D gene. The CDR3 contains 13 residues. Trimming pared 7 bases from V and 6 bases from J, leaving 19 bases between. CDR1 GTSNPN and CDR2 SVGIG come from the germline V gene (reference sequence).

The chain has TRBV18 and TRBJ2-5; 10 positions agree with TRBD2. CDR3 length: 16 amino acids. After removal of 3 bases from V and 0 bases from J, the junction contained 4 bases not matched to a gene. Germline V gene lookup returns CDR1 KGHSH and CDR2 LQKENI. This CDR3 reads CASSPLAGGNQETQYF. The DNA for the CDR3 is TGTGCCAGCTCACCCTTAGCGGGAGGCAACCAAGAGACCCAGTACTTC. Filled out from reference TRBV18 and TRBJ2-5, the complete variable domain reads NAGVMQNPRHLVRRRGQEARLRCSPMKGHSHVYWYRQLPEEGLKFMVYLQKENIIDESGMPKERFSAEFPKEGPSILRIQQVVRGDSAAYFCASSPLAGGNQETQYFGPGTRLLVL.

The gene calls are TRBV14 and TRBJ1-1; D is perhaps TRBD1 (5 bases). V lost 0 bases and J lost 4, with 12 bases in between. Germline CDR1 SGHDN, CDR2 FVKESK. The CDR3 has 15 amino acids. DNA for the CDR3: TGTGCCAGCAGCCAAGATAGGCCCAGGGCCACTGAAGCTTTCTTT. Amino acid sequence: CASSQDRPRATEAFF.

Only a few counts were recorded for this clone. This chain connects TRBV5-1 to TRBJ2-3; 8 positions agree with TRBD2. The CDR3 totals 15 residues. The germline V gene encodes CDR1 SGHRS and CDR2 YFSETQ. V was clipped by 0 bases and J by 2 bases; unmatched bases: 2. CDR3 amino acids: CASSLVGRATDTQYF. In DNA form, the CDR3 reads TGCGCCAGCAGCTTGGTCGGGAGGGCCACAGATACGCAGTATTTT.

The rearrangement joins TRBV2 to TRBJ2-3; D not certain. The CDR3 loop spans 13 amino acids. From germline, CDR1 is SNHLY and CDR2 FYNNEI. V was cut by 5 bases and J by 0 bases, with 6 bases left in between. Here the CDR3 DNA reads TGTGCCAGCAGTTATACTAGCACAGATACGCAGTATTTT. The encoded protein is CASSYTSTDTQYF.

V usage is TRBV6-1 and J usage is TRBJ2-5; tentative D call: TRBD2 (5 bases). The ends were cut back, 0 bases at V and 4 bases at J, with 9 bases in the middle. This CDR3 region has 14 residues. Germline V gene data show CDR1 as MNHNS and CDR2 as SASEGT. The chain's CDR3 is CASSEARGVETQYF. In DNA, the CDR3 is TGTGCCAGCAGTGAAGCACGGGGTGTAGAGACCCAGTACTTC.

The rearrangement uses TRBV5-6 and TRBJ1-1, with a possible D match to TRBD1 (5 bases). Trimming cost V 4 bases and J 1 base, with 8 bases left between them. The CDR3 is made up of 13 amino acids. Per the germline V gene, CDR1 is SGHDT and CDR2 is YYEEEE. The CDR3 spells CASSKDRNTEAFF. The CDR3 nucleotides are TGTGCCAGCAGCAAAGACAGGAACACTGAAGCTTTCTTT.

The chain carries TRBV4-1 and TRBJ2-7; weak D call: TRBD2 (5 bases). CDR3 length: 16 residues. Trimming stripped 1 base from V and 0 bases from J, with 13 bases between. The germline V gene encodes CDR1 MGHRA and CDR2 YSYEKL. DNA of the CDR3: TGCGCCAGCAGCCAAGCAGCGGTCCTTAGCTCCTACGAGCAGTACTTC. Translation: CASSQAAVLSSYEQYF.

In this sample, this clone turned up once. The genes are TRBV10-3 and TRBJ2-3; tentative D call: TRBD2 (5 bases). With 6 bases removed from V and 5 bases from J, the gap between germline ends came to 18 bases. Germline V gives CDR1 ENHRY, CDR2 SYGVKD. The CDR3 consists of 15 residues. CDR3 coding DNA: TGTGCCATCAGGGCCTCGGGAAGGGCCGGAGATACGCAGTATTTT. Its protein product is CAIRASGRAGDTQYF.

V gene TRBV29-1 combines with J gene TRBJ1-3; D not resolved. Trimming removed 3 bases at V and 0 bases at J, with 9 bases between. Per the germline V gene, CDR1 is SQVTM and CDR2 is ANQGSEA. CDR3 length: 14 amino acids. CDR3 DNA sequence: TGCAGCGTTGAGGCCCAAGACTCTGGAAACACCATATATTTT. Protein product: CSVEAQDSGNTIYF.

The genes are TRBV5-4 and TRBJ1-1; D uncertain. The germline CDR1 and CDR2 sequences are SGHNT and YYREEE (reference sequence). The germline V and J ends were trimmed by 0 bases and 7 bases, with 4 bases remaining between them. CDR3 length equals 11 residues. CDR3 nucleotides: TGTGCCAGCAGCTTGGCCAGTGAAGCTTTCTTT. Translating it yields CASSLASEAFF. The entire variable domain, with the rest obtained from reference TRBV5-4 and TRBJ1-1, is as follows: ETGVTQSPTHLIKTRGQQVTLRCSSQSGHNTVSWYQQALGQGPQFIFQYYREEENGRGNFPPRFSGLQFPNYSSELNVNALELDDSALYLCASSLASEAFFGQGTRLTVV.